This entry describes one TCR beta chain. What this receptor recognizes is not known. Nothing much larger sits one base from this clone, and base qualities are not available. TCRbeta CDR3 regions were amplified from genomic DNA by means of the immunoSEQ Assay, a bias-controlled multiplex PCR. The original methods were these. Nucleated cell counts per sample were estimated from amplification of reference gene primers within the assay. To quantify the absolute abundance of each unique TCRbeta CDR3 rearrangement, sequence reads were collapsed and filtered. For each sample, productive Simpson clonality was calculated by taking the square root of Simpson's diversity index across productive rearrangements. The immuneACCESS repertoire file appears here via TCRdb, limited to in-frame rearrangements. These files lack a portion of the clones; in checked studies, under half of the deficit traces to unresolved V genes, and the cause of the others is not known. From that table come the V and J calls and clone size; the DNA was used to work out D and trimming. In all, the sample holds 200,000 to 250,000 clones, and roughly 81% of those were seen once. Approximately 7.5% of the sample rests with the top ten.

The entry originates in a study of blood T cell repertoires in COVID-19 (TCRdb year 2020). Looking at the study overall: The collaborator samples originated in the United States, Italy and Spain and spanned the acute and convalescent phases of COVID-19. The prospective study material was composed of cDNA or gDNA derived from T cells, B-cell-depleted T cells, or PBMCs. The dataset comprised deeply sampled blood TCRbeta repertoires from subjects exposed to, actively infected with, or recovered from COVID-19. The repertoires were released in a freely available public database meant as a resource for research on the immune response to SARS-CoV-2. Samples were obtained from the ongoing ImmuneRACE study (first 160 participants) and from over 1,000 subjects provided by 6 global collaborators. Nearly every sample came with metadata listing a de-identified subject ID, COVID-19 status, age in years and sex. Where HLA class I and class II types were available, the types were taken from metadata supplied by the sample provider, not from assay-based typing. The paper as a whole reports these results and caveats: The quantity of clinical and demographic metadata differed by source and by participant and was supplied without curation.

The germline V gene (reference sequence) yields LNHNV for CDR1 and YYDKDF for CDR2. The CDR3 runs 16 amino acids, cysteine and phenylalanine included. CDR3 DNA is the only sequence kept; it has 48 bases, read in frame from the first base. Trimmed from V: 4 bases; trimmed from J: 9 bases; junction bases lacking a gene match: 11. One collaborating source in Seattle enrolled patients during active infection and followed them longitudinally through the course of disease. Collaborating institutions collected whole blood in K2EDTA tubes following their own protocols. For TCRbeta analysis, collaborators shipped samples as frozen whole blood, isolated PBMCs, or DNA extracted from either of those sample types.

The sequence links TRBV15 to TRBJ2-5; 13 middle bases align to TRBD2. Material: peripheral blood. This sequence originates from a woman of 80 years or more with COVID-19, enrolled during active disease. The sequence in DNA is TGTGCCACCAGCAAGCCCACTAGCGGGAGGGTTGATCCCCAGTACTTC. Protein translation: CATSKPTSGRVDPQYF. This CDR3, with the reference TRBV15 and TRBJ2-5 proteins standing in past its ends, gives the full variable domain DAMVIQNPRYQVTQFGKPVTLSCSQTLNHNVMYWYQQKSSQAPKLLFHYYDKDFNNEADTPDNFQSRRPNTSFCFLDIRSPGLGDTAMYLCATSKPTSGRVDPQYFGPGTRLLVL.